This T cell receptor (beta chain) was recovered during a study of blood T cell repertoires in COVID-19. Sequencing used immunoSEQ multiplex PCR; TCRdb keeps in-frame clones, though not all of them. The sample carries approximately 170,000 clones, 85% to 95% recorded once. Germline CDR1 SEHNR, CDR2 FQNEAQ (reference sequence). The length of the CDR3 is 14 residues. V was shortened by 6 bases and J by 3 bases, with 14 bases between the two germline ends. The rearrangement joins TRBV7-9 to TRBJ1-1; tentatively, D is TRBD1 (5 bases). This TCR derives from a woman aged 60-75 years with COVID-19, enrolled during active disease. Sequences were obtained from peripheral blood. As DNA, the CDR3 is TGTGCCAGCAGAAGGGGCGGCGGGGACACTGAAGCTTTCTTT. It is translated as CASRRGGGDTEAFF.